The next 13 T cell receptor beta chains were all read from a single sample in a study of blood T cells in healthy people across ages. Combining a sample-barcoded 5' primer with a J-beta primer mix, a second PCR ran for about 7 to 11 cycles. TCRdb re-called the 5' RACE reads through MiXCR, storing one row per CDR3 protein. The sample contains hundreds of thousands of distinct CDR3 sequences, approximately 40% of which appear only once. Source material: blood. These receptors all stem from a man aged 80 or over in good health.

Notes on this clonotype: It may be a read error: a sequence one base away is much more abundant. V usage is TRBV7-2 and J usage is TRBJ2-5, with 7 bases that match TRBD2. CDR1 is SGHTA and CDR2 is FQGNSA in the germline V gene. V lost 5 bases, J lost 7 bases, and 4 bases stayed unmatched. The CDR3 is 12 residues long. The CDR3 region is CASSPGRATQYF. CDR3 DNA sequence: TGTGCCAGCAGCCCGGGGAGGGCGACCCAGTACTTC. Filled out from reference TRBV7-2 and TRBJ2-5, the complete variable domain reads GAGVSQSPSNKVTEKGKDVELRCDPISGHTALYWYRQSLGQGLEFLIYFQGNSAPDKSGLPSDRFSAERTGGSVSTLTIQRTQQEDSAVYLCASSPGRATQYFGPGTRLLVL.

V is TRBV7-2 and J is TRBJ2-1; D gene unclear. The CDR3 covers 14 residues. Germline CDR1 reads SGHTA; CDR2 reads FQGNSA. With 3 bases removed from V and 3 bases from J, the gap between germline ends came to 9 bases. DNA for the CDR3: TGTGCCAGCAGCTTTGGGCTGGACTACAATGAGCAGTTCTTC. This gives the protein CASSFGLDYNEQFF.

The chain employs TRBV7-9 and TRBJ2-5; D possibly corresponds to TRBD2 (5 bases). V lost 5 bases and J 5 bases, leaving 12 bases between the germline ends. CDR3 length: 13 amino acids. Germline CDR1 and CDR2: SEHNR and FQNEAQ (reference sequence). The CDR3 nucleotides read TGTGCCAGCAGCCTGGACTGGGCGGAGACCCAGTACTTC. This encodes CASSLDWAETQYF.

This clonotype occurred a few times. The V call is TRBV28, the J call TRBJ2-7; no reliable D call. The CDR3 extends over 12 amino acids. Trimming took 4 bases from V and 4 from J, leaving 8 bases between them. Germline V gene lookup returns CDR1 MDHEN and CDR2 SYDVKM. The CDR3 bases are TGTGCCAGCAGTTCAAACCGTTACGAGCAGTACTTC. It codes for CASSSNRYEQYF. Full variable domain (outside the CDR3, taken from reference TRBV28 and TRBJ2-7): DVKVTQSSRYLVKRTGEKVFLECVQDMDHENMFWYRQDPGLGLRLIYFSYDVKMKEKGDIPEGYSVSREKKERFSLILESASTNQTSMYLCASSSNRYEQYFGPGTRLTVT.

The chain is built from TRBV7-9 and TRBJ1-4; unclear D gene. Per the germline V gene, CDR1 is SEHNR and CDR2 is FQNEAQ (reference sequence). This CDR3 is built from 14 residues. Trimming took 5 bases from V and 8 from J, leaving 15 bases between them. CDR3 residues: CASSRPPPGEKLFF. As DNA, the CDR3 is TGTGCCAGCAGCCGACCTCCACCGGGGGAAAAACTGTTTTTT.

The rearrangement uses TRBV7-8 and TRBJ1-1; D gene unclear. CDR1 is SGHVS and CDR2 is FQNEAQ in the germline V gene. CDR3 length equals 15 residues. Trimming shortened V by 0 bases and J by 1 base, and 9 bases separated the two germline ends. The CDR3 bases are TGTGCCAGCAGCTTAGCGATCCAAACGAACACTGAAGCTTTCTTT. Translation: CASSLAIQTNTEAFF.

The rearrangement joins TRBV20-1 to TRBJ2-7, with 9 bases lining up with TRBD2. Germline assignment: CDR1 DFQATT and CDR2 SNEGSKA (reference sequence). Unmatched junction bases numbered 10, after V lost 3 bases and J lost 1 base. The CDR3 has 16 residues. The CDR3 DNA sequence: TGCAGTGCTAGGGTCCTCCTAGCGGGACCTTCCTACGAGCAGTACTTC. It encodes CSARVLLAGPSYEQYF.

As regards this clonotype: At one end, the junction sequence differs from germline, possibly due to a read error. V usage is TRBV5-1 and J usage is TRBJ1-2, with TRBD1 identical over 10 bases. The germline gives CDR1 SGHRS, CDR2 YFSETQ. This CDR3 is built from 12 residues. The CDR3 protein is CTSSRTGGYCTF. Written as DNA, the CDR3 is TGCACCAGCAGCCGGACAGGGGGGTACTGCACCTTC.

A word on this clonotype: This sequence may be a read error, since a much larger clone differs from it by one base. The chain is built from TRBV27 and TRBJ2-5; TRBD2 aligns across 8 bases. Matching the DNA end better, TRBJ2-7 makes the J call doubtful. The germline V gene encodes CDR1 MNHEY and CDR2 SMNVEV (reference sequence). The CDR3 totals 18 residues. CDR3 in amino acids: CASSLSRPSGGLNDEQYF. CDR3 DNA sequence: TGTGCCAGCAGTTTATCTAGGCCCAGCGGGGGCTTAAACGACGAGCAGTACTTC.

This clonotype was counted at least ten times. V usage is TRBV28 and J usage is TRBJ1-2, with a weak D call TRBD1 (5 bases). CDR1 and CDR2 (germline): MDHEN, SYDVKM. This CDR3 is 13 amino acids long. Trimming removed 5 bases at V and 4 bases at J, with 11 bases between. CDR3 residues: CASSDSFFYGYTF. The CDR3 nucleotides are TGTGCCAGCAGTGACAGCTTCTTCTATGGCTACACCTTC.

In its sample, this clonotype was seen a few times. The genes are TRBV20-1 and TRBJ2-3, with TRBD2 matching 12 bases. This CDR3 comprises 18 residues. With 0 bases clipped from V and 3 bases from J, the junction kept 10 bases outside the gene matches. The V gene's germline CDR1 is DFQATT and CDR2 SNEGSKA (reference sequence). This CDR3 is CSAREIPTSGRWTDTQYF. In DNA, the CDR3 is TGCAGTGCTAGAGAAATTCCCACTAGCGGGAGGTGGACAGATACGCAGTATTTT.

The V gene is TRBV7-9, the J gene TRBJ2-7; 11 nucleotides agree with TRBD2. The V gene's germline CDR1 is SEHNR and CDR2 FQNEAQ (reference sequence). The J segment lost 7 bases and the V segment lost 6 bases, leaving 11 bases of the junction unmatched. This CDR3 has 15 residues. In DNA, the CDR3 is TGTGCCAGCAGTGACCTGACTAGCGGGACTTGTGAGCAGTACTTC. Protein: CASSDLTSGTCEQYF. The full variable domain, its missing parts supplied by reference TRBV7-9 and TRBJ2-7, is DTGVSQNPRHKITKRGQNVTFRCDPISEHNRLYWYRQTLGQGPEFLTYFQNEAQLEKSRLLSDRFSAERPKGSFSTLEIQRTEQGDSAMYLCASSDLTSGTCEQYFGPGTRLTVT.

The J gene is TRBJ2-7, the V gene TRBV27, with 7 bases lining up with TRBD2. The germline V gene has CDR1 MNHEY and CDR2 SMNVEV (reference sequence). The CDR3 has 14 residues. The junction had 12 bases not matched to a gene; V was cut back by 7 bases and J by 6 bases. CDR3 nucleotide sequence: TGTGCCAGCAAGAGCGGGGCCGTACTAGGCGAGCAGTACTTC. It codes for CASKSGAVLGEQYF.